This entry is about one T cell receptor (beta chain). This clonotype is a singleton in its sample. Its binding antigen is unknown. Per-nucleotide qualities are absent, and no much larger clonotype sits a single base away. One read gives only weak evidence. Peripheral blood CD8+ and CD4+ T cells from healthy donors, Susac syndrome patients and multiple sclerosis patients were profiled using high-throughput TCR beta sequencing. Susac syndrome patients met recently defined diagnostic criteria for definite or probable disease. Bulk CD8+ and CD4+ T cells were purified by magnetic negative isolation, whereas CD8+ TEMRA cells were enriched by FACS. Blood was collected in EDTA tubes and processed within 24 hours, with PBMCs isolated through density gradient centrifugation. PBMCs intended for TCR sequencing were cryopreserved in liquid nitrogen and thawed later in a water bath at 37 degrees C. A purity of at least 90% was achieved for sorted or isolated CD4+, CD8+ and CD8+ TEMRA cells.

Looking up the germline V gene (reference sequence) yields CDR1 LGHDT and CDR2 YNNKEL. The CDR3 numbers 14 residues from cysteine through phenylalanine. The kept DNA is CDR3 alone, 42 bases in frame from the first base. V sheds 5 bases and J sheds 2 bases, leaving 12 bases between their ends. RNA was extracted with the RNeasy kit and roughly 0.5 to 1 ug was reverse transcribed using random hexamers. The immunoSEQ multiplex PCR assay, which covers 54 Vbeta and 13 Jbeta segments, was used to amplify TCR beta CDR3 regions. To correct PCR amplification bias, a synthetic template baseline was used for both primer optimization and computational correction. On the study's bioinformatics: Reads were annotated to V, D and J genes per IMGT and analyzed with immunoSEQ Analyzer, keeping only productive sequences. To calculate clonality, Shannon entropy was normalized by log2 of the number of productive unique sequences and then subtracted from one. For each patient and control, public and private clones were evaluated within the 100 most prevalent clones. A clone was defined as Susac-specific if it was absent from the healthy and MS cohorts, from over 1,000 published viral clones and from other ImmuneACCESS disease sequences. The public reads were quality trimmed at Q25 with fastp and then assembled into clones with MiXCR by TCRdb, keeping productive beta chains. Entries are consolidated by CDR3 protein sequence, retaining the most common genes and DNA. The V and J calls and clone size are TCRdb's, not the authors'. In all, the sample holds around 150,000 distinct CDR3 sequences, and more than 90% of those were seen once. The ten top clones hold about 0.08% of the sample.

The data were obtained in a study of CD8 T cells in Susac syndrome (dated by TCRdb to 2018 to 2020). Describing the broader study: Of the Susac syndrome patients who were sequenced, over five had clinically active disease and roughly eight were in clinical remission. Repertoire sequencing was used to test whether CD8+ T cell activation and differentiation in Susac syndrome was antigen driven. At the time of blood withdrawal, Susac syndrome patients were either therapy-naive, taking corticosteroids (with some also receiving IVIg), or on IVIg alone. The investigation overall reported the following: No clonal expansion was detected in the CD4+ T cell repertoire of Susac syndrome patients. The study acknowledged that relatively few individuals were included in the TCR sequencing and HLA analysis.

The TCR comes from a human donor with Susac syndrome. The specimen was CD4+ T cells from PBMCs. The sequence links TRBV3-1 to TRBJ2-5; tentative D gene TRBD2, with 5 bases matching. The DNA sequence is TGTGCCAGCAGCTCCGTGAGAGGGCAAGAGACCCAGTACTTC. This codes for CASSSVRGQETQYF.